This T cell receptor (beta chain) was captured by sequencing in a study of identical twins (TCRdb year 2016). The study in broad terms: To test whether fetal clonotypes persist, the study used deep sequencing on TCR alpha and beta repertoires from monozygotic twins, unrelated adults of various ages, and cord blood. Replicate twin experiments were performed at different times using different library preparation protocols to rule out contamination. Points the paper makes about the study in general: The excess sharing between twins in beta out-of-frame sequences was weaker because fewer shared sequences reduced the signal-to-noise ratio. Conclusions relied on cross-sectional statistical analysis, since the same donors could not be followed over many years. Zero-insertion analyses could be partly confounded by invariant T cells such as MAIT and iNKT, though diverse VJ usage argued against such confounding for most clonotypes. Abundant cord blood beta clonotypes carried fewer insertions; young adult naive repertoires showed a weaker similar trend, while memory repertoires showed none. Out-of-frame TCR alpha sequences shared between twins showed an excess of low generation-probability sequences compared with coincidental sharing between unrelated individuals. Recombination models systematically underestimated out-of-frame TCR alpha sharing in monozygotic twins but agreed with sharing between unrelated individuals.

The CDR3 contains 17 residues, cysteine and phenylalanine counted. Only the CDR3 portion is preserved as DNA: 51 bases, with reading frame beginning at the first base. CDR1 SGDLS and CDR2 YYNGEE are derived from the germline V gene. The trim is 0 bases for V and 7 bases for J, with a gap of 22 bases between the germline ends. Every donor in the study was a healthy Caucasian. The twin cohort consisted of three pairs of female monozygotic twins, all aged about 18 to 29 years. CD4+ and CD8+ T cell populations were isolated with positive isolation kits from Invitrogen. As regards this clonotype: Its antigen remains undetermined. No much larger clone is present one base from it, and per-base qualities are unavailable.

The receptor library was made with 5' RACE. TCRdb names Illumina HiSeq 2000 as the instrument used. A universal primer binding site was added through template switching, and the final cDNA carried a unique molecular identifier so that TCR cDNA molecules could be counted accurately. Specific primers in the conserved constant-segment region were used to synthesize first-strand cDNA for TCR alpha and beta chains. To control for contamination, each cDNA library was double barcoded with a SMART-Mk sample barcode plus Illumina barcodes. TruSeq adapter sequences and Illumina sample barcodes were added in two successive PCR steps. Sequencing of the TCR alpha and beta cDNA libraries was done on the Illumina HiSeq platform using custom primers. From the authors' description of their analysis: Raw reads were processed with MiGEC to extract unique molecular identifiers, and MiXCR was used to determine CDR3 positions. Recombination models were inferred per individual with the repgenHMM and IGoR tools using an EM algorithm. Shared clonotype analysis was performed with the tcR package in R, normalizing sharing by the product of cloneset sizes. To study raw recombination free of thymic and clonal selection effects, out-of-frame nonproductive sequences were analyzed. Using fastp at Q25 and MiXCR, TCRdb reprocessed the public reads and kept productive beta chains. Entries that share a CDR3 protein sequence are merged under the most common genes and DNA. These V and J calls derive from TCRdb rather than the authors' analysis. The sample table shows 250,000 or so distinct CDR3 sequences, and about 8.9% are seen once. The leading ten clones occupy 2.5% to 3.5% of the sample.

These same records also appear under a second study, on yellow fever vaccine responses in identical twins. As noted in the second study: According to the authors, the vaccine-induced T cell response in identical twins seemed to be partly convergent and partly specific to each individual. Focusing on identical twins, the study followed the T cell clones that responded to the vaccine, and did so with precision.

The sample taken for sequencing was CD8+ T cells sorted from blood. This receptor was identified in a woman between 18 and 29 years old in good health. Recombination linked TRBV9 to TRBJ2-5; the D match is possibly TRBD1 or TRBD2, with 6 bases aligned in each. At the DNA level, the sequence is TGTGCCAGCAGCGTAGCTCGGGGGACACCCTATGACGGGACCCAGTACTTC. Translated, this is CASSVARGTPYDGTQYF.